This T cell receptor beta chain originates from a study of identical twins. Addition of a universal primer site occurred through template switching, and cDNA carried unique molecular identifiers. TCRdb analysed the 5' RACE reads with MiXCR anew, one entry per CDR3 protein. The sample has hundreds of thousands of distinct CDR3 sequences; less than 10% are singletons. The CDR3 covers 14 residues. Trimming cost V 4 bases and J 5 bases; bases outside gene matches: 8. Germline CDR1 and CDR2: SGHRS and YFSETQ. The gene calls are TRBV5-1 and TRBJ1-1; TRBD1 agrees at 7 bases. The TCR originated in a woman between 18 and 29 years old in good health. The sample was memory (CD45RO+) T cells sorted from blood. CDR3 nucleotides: TGCGCCAGCAGCACCCTGGGACAGATAACTGAAGCTTTCTTT. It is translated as CASSTLGQITEAFF. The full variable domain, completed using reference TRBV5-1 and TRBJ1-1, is KAGVTQTPRYLIKTRGQQVTLSCSPISGHRSVSWYQQTPGQGLQFLFEYFSETQRNKGNFPGRFSGRQFSNSRSEMNVSTLELGDSALYLCASSTLGQITEAFFGQGTRLTVV.